This T cell receptor (beta chain) was captured in a study of T cell repertoires in cytomegalovirus infection. Study-level background: Public signatures in TCR beta pointed to CMV infection and matching HLA type. Broader study findings: Cumulative public TCR beta family frequency identified CMV carriers with the relevant HLA. Across the ex vivo response, the dominant clonotypes were HLA-C-restricted CMV-specific TCR beta clonotypes.

Using its own MiXCR run on the reads, TCRdb lists one record per CDR3 protein. The profile shows some 220,000 distinct CDR3 sequences, over 9% of them singletons. In regard to this clonotype: What it binds is not known.

With V trimmed by 3 bases and J by 4 bases, 6 bases remained unmatched. This CDR3 contains 14 residues. The sequencing input was PBMCs. The J gene is TRBJ2-7, the V gene TRBV12-3 or TRBV12-4, with 7 bases identical to TRBD1. This receptor was taken from a human donor in good health (CMV status not recorded). Some clones in this sample may be carry-over from other donors' samples. In nucleotides, the CDR3 is TGTGCCAGCAGTTTTGACAGGGCCGCTTACGAGCAGTACTTC. Protein: CASSFDRAAYEQYF.